Below are 24 T cell receptor beta chains sequenced from a single sample in a study of T-cell reconstitution after alpha-beta-depleted transplantation in children. The library targeted TCRbeta and was prepared with unique molecular identifiers. TCRdb re-called the PCR reads through MiXCR, storing one row per CDR3 protein. The sample records a few hundred thousand distinct CDR3 sequences, around 15% being singletons. This specimen was PBMCs, mostly from graft donor cells, taken 360 days after TCRalphabeta/CD19-depleted stem cell transplant. These receptors all stem from a boy younger than two who had a stem cell transplant for Wiskott-Aldrich syndrome, so the T cells may come from the graft donor.

The chain carries TRBV12-3 or TRBV12-4 and TRBJ2-1; D not resolved. V lost 7 bases, J lost 0 bases, and 10 bases lay in between. This CDR3 region has 14 residues. CDR3 DNA sequence: TGTGCCAGCAATCCGGGCGGCTCCTACAATGAGCAGTTCTTC. Amino acids: CASNPGGSYNEQFF.

This clonotype came up a few times. The rearrangement links TRBV20-1 to TRBJ2-7, with D tentatively TRBD2 (6 bases). CDR3 length: 13 amino acids. Trimming took 8 bases from V and 3 from J, leaving 17 bases between them. CDR1 is DFQATT, CDR2 SNEGSKA, per germline (reference sequence). The CDR3 sequence: CSIYGGAVYEQYF. The CDR3 nucleotides read TGCAGTATCTACGGGGGTGCGGTCTACGAGCAGTACTTC.

This clonotype was counted between two and nine times. CDR3 residues: CASSPHDRRNQPQHF. In DNA form, the CDR3 reads TGTGCCAGCAGTCCCCATGACAGGAGGAATCAGCCCCAGCATTTT. This chain connects TRBV12-3 or TRBV12-4 to TRBJ1-5; the D gene is possibly TRBD1 (6 bases). The V end was cut by 5 bases, the J end by 4 bases, with 15 bases between. The CDR3 consists of 15 residues.

The chain carries TRBV2 and TRBJ2-7; the D gene is possibly TRBD2 (5 bases). The germline V gene encodes CDR1 SNHLY and CDR2 FYNNEI. The CDR3 is made up of 16 amino acids. Trimming took 5 bases from V and 2 from J, leaving 19 bases between them. The CDR3 DNA reads as TGTGCCAGCAGTCTCTGGACTCGAGTGGCCCCCTACGAGCAGTACTTC. It encodes CASSLWTRVAPYEQYF.

The chain has TRBV12-3 or TRBV12-4 and TRBJ2-1; the match to TRBD2 covers 9 bases. This CDR3 comprises 20 residues. After removal of 3 bases from V and 0 bases from J, the junction contained 15 bases not matched to a gene. CDR3 sequence (DNA): TGTGCCAGCAGTTTCTACGGGACTAGCATCCTAAGGAGCTCCTACAATGAGCAGTTCTTC. As protein: CASSFYGTSILRSSYNEQFF.

The chain couples TRBV12-3 or TRBV12-4 to TRBJ2-5; TRBD2 aligns across 9 bases. Trimming cost V 6 bases and J 7 bases; bases outside gene matches: 9. The CDR3 consists of 14 residues. CDR3 loop: CASRHSGSDATQYF. CDR3 DNA sequence: TGTGCCAGCAGACATAGCGGGAGCGATGCGACCCAGTACTTC.

CDR3 region: CAITTGSYEQYF. The CDR3 DNA is TGTGCAATAACGACAGGTTCCTACGAGCAGTACTTC. The chain combines TRBV28 with TRBJ2-7, with D perhaps TRBD1 (6 bases). The CDR3 contains 12 residues. In germline, CDR1 is MDHEN, CDR2 SYDVKM.

This clonotype was picked up a small number of times. The rearrangement uses TRBV29-1 and TRBJ2-2, with a weak D call TRBD1 (6 bases). The CDR3 consists of 13 residues. V shed 5 bases and J shed 1 base, with 8 bases lying between them. CDR1 is SQVTM, CDR2 ANQGSEA, per germline. CDR3 in DNA: TGCAGCGTTCTGGACAGGAACACCGGGGAGCTGTTTTTT. Protein: CSVLDRNTGELFF.

This clonotype showed up many times. The V call is TRBV12-3 or TRBV12-4, the J call TRBJ2-2; 7 positions match TRBD1. V was clipped by 6 bases and J by 2 bases; unmatched bases: 6. This CDR3 is 15 amino acids long. CDR3 in DNA: TGTGCCAGCAGGGACCGGGACAGAAACACCGGGGAGCTGTTTTTT. This sequence encodes CASRDRDRNTGELFF.

This clonotype was seen a few times. CDR3 in DNA: TGTGCCAGCAGCTCCGCAGGGGATGAGACCCAGTACTTC. This codes for CASSSAGDETQYF. V gene TRBV7-9 combines with J gene TRBJ2-5, with D possibly matching TRBD1 (6 bases). V was shortened by 4 bases and J by 5 bases, with 11 bases between the two germline ends. The CDR3 contains 13 residues. From germline, CDR1 is SEHNR and CDR2 FQNEAQ (reference sequence).

This clonotype has more than one count but fewer than ten. This chain links TRBV5-2 with TRBJ1-4; TRBD1 is taken as the D call from the table, unchecked against the DNA. TRBV5-2 is a pseudogene. CDR3 length: 18 amino acids. CDR3 DNA sequence: TGTGCCAGCAGCTTGACCTTATCTTGGAGGACAGGGGAGGAAAAACTGTTTTTT. Residues: CASSLTLSWRTGEEKLFF.

The chain is built from TRBV10-3 and TRBJ2-7, with 7 bases aligning to TRBD1. This CDR3 contains 14 residues. Germline CDR1 reads ENHRY; CDR2 reads SYGVKD. Unmatched junction bases numbered 8, after V lost 6 bases and J lost 3 bases. The CDR3 spells CAIRSGTVDYEQYF. The CDR3, as DNA: TGTGCCATCAGGTCCGGGACAGTCGACTACGAGCAGTACTTC.

The chain is built from TRBV20-1 and TRBJ2-7; TRBD2 matches at 15 bases. This CDR3 has 14 residues. Losses at the gene ends were 5 bases for V and 7 bases for J; bases not matched to a gene: 6. Germline values: CDR1 DFQATT, CDR2 SNEGSKA (reference sequence). The CDR3: CSAHLGLAGGEQYF. The CDR3 DNA is TGCAGTGCTCACCTAGGACTAGCGGGGGGGGAGCAGTACTTC.

The J gene is TRBJ2-1, the V gene TRBV5-4; no definite D call. Germline CDR1 is SGHNT and CDR2 is YYREEE (reference sequence). Trimming left V 1 base short and J 8 bases short, with 4 bases between. CDR3 length equals 11 residues. The CDR3 is CASSLTHEQFF. The CDR3 DNA follows: TGTGCCAGCAGCTTGACCCATGAGCAGTTCTTC.

The rearrangement links TRBV5-1 to TRBJ2-7, with D perhaps TRBD1 or TRBD2 (5 bases each). This CDR3 is built from 12 residues. From germline, CDR1 is SGHRS and CDR2 YFSETQ. V lost 3 bases to trimming and J lost 3 bases, with 7 bases between them. The CDR3 region is CASSWDGYEQYF. The CDR3 DNA sequence: TGCGCCAGCAGCTGGGACGGCTACGAGCAGTACTTC.

This clonotype was seen more than once but under ten times. The rearrangement joins TRBV6-1 to TRBJ1-2; D unclear. The CDR3 runs to 13 residues. Trimming took off 5 bases at V and 4 bases at J, with 11 bases between the two ends. Germline V gene data show CDR1 as MNHNS and CDR2 as SASEGT. The CDR3 sequence: CASSQKGTYGYTF. CDR3 DNA sequence: TGTGCCAGCAGTCAAAAGGGTACCTATGGCTACACCTTC.

This clonotype was counted a few times. The chain is built from TRBV5-1 and TRBJ2-2, with 10 positions matching TRBD2. J was trimmed by 11 bases and V by 4 bases; bases with no gene match: 14. Germline CDR1 and CDR2: SGHRS and YFSETQ. The CDR3 has 16 amino acids. The CDR3 protein is CASSLGLAGEYGELFF. The CDR3 nucleotides are TGCGCCAGCAGCCTCGGGCTAGCGGGAGAATATGGCGAGCTGTTTTTT.

This clonotype occurred a few times. The V and J genes are TRBV7-2 and TRBJ2-1; possibly TRBD1 for D (5 bases). Germline V CDR1 and CDR2: SGHTA, FQGNSA. V was trimmed by 0 bases and J by 2 bases, leaving 14 bases between them. CDR3 length: 17 amino acids. The CDR3 here is CASSLAPRPRAYNEQFF. CDR3 nucleotides: TGTGCCAGCAGCTTAGCCCCTCGCCCCAGGGCCTACAATGAGCAGTTCTTC.

This clonotype was seen a handful of times. The chain couples TRBV5-1 to TRBJ2-5; possibly TRBD1 for D (5 bases). V shed 4 bases and J shed 2 bases, with 15 bases lying between them. CDR1 is SGHRS and CDR2 is YFSETQ in the germline V gene. This CDR3 spans 15 amino acids. Here the CDR3 DNA reads TGCGCCAGCAGCCCACGAAGCCAGGGACAAGAGACCCAGTACTTC. Protein product: CASSPRSQGQETQYF.

This clonotype was seen more than once but under ten times. The chain combines TRBV4-3 with TRBJ2-3; D is uncertain. V lost 4 bases to trimming and J lost 4 bases, with 9 bases between them. The CDR3 is 13 amino acids. Germline V gene lookup returns CDR1 LGHNA and CDR2 YSLEER. Written as DNA, the CDR3 is TGCGCCAGCAGCCCACGCTATGCAGATACGCAGTATTTT. Amino acids: CASSPRYADTQYF.

The V call is TRBV30, the J call TRBJ1-4; D remains ambiguous. This CDR3 is 12 amino acids long. Germline CDR1 is GTSNPN and CDR2 is SVGIG (reference sequence). V lost 2 bases and J lost 5, with 6 bases in between. In nucleotides, the CDR3 is TGTGCCTGGAGTCCGCGGAATGAAAAACTGTTTTTT. It specifies CAWSPRNEKLFF.

This clonotype has only a few counts. The chain couples TRBV6-1 to TRBJ2-1, with D unresolved. The length of the CDR3 is 16 residues. V dropped 6 bases and J dropped 0 bases, with 15 bases sitting between them. CDR1 MNHNS and CDR2 SASEGT come from the germline V gene. CDR3 sequence: CASSSTVVASYNEQFF. As DNA, the CDR3 is TGTGCCAGCAGCTCAACTGTCGTGGCCTCCTACAATGAGCAGTTCTTC.

This chain joins TRBV3-1 and TRBJ1-6, with 7 bases aligning to TRBD1. Germline CDR1 LGHDT, CDR2 YNNKEL (reference sequence). Trimming cost V 4 bases and J 8 bases; bases outside gene matches: 8. The CDR3 loop spans 15 amino acids. The CDR3 is CASSPLGGGHSPLHF. The CDR3 DNA is TGTGCCAGCAGCCCACTCGGAGGGGGCCATTCACCCCTCCACTTT.

The table lists this clonotype with many counts. J is TRBJ2-4 and V is TRBV5-5, with D perhaps TRBD1 or TRBD2 (5 bases each). Trimming removed 4 bases at V and 3 bases at J, with 17 bases between. Germline V gene sequence: CDR1 SGHKS, CDR2 YYEKEE (reference sequence). This CDR3 is 16 amino acids long. The CDR3 is CASSESGTRSKNIQYF. CDR3 in DNA: TGTGCCAGCAGCGAATCCGGGACCCGGAGCAAAAACATTCAGTACTTC.